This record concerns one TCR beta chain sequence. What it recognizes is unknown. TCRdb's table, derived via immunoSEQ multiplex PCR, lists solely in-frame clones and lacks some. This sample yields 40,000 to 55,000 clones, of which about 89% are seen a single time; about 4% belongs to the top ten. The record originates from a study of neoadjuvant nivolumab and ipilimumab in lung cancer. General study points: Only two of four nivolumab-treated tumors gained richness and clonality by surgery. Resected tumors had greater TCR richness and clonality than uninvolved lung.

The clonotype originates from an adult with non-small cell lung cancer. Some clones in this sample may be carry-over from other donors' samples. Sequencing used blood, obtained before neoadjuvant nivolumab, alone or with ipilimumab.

The CDR3 region is CASRDRYTEAFF. The CDR3 coding sequence is TGTGCCAGTAGGGACAGGTACACTGAAGCTTTCTTT. The chain carries TRBV19 and TRBJ1-1; 7 bases align to TRBD1. With V trimmed by 6 bases and J by 3 bases, 1 base remained unmatched. CDR3 size: 12 residues. Germline V gene data show CDR1 as LNHDA and CDR2 as SQIVND (reference sequence).